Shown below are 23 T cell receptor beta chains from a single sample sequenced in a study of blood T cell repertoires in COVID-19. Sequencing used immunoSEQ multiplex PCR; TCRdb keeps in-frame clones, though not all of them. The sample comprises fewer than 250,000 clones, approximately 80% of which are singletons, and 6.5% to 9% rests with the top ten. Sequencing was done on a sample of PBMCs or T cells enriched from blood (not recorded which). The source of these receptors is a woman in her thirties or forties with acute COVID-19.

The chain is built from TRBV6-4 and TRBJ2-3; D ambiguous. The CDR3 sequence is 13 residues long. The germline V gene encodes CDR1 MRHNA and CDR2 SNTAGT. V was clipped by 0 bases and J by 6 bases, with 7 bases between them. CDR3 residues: CASSDSGSDTQYF. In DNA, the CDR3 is TGTGCCAGCAGTGACTCGGGCTCTGATACGCAGTATTTT.

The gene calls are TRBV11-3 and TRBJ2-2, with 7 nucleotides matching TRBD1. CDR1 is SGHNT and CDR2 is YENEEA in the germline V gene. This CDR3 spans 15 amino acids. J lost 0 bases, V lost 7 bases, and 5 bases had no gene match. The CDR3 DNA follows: TGTGCCAGCACCCTTGGGACAGCGAACACCGGGGAGCTGTTTTTT. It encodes CASTLGTANTGELFF.

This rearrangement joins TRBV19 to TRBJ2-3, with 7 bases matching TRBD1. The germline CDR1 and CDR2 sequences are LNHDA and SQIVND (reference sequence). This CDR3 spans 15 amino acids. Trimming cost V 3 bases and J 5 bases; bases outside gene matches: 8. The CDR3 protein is CASSMGDSREDTQYF. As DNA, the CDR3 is TGTGCCAGTAGTATGGGGGACAGCCGAGAAGATACGCAGTATTTT.

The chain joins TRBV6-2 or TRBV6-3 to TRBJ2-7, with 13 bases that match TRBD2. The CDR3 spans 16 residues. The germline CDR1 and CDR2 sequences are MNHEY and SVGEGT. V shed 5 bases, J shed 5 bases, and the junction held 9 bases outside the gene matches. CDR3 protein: CASSPRLAGGPNEQYF. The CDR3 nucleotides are TGTGCCAGCAGTCCGCGACTAGCGGGAGGACCAAACGAGCAGTACTTC.

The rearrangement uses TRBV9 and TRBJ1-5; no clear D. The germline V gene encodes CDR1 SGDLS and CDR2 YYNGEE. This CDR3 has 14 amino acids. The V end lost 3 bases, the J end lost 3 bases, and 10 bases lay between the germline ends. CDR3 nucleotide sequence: TGTGCCAGCAGCGCCGGGGTATCCAATCAGCCCCAGCATTTT. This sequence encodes CASSAGVSNQPQHF.

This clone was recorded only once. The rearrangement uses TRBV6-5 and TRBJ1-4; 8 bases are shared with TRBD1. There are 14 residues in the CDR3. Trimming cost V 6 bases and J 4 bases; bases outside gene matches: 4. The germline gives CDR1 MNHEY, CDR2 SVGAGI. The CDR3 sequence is CASRKGQVNEKLFF. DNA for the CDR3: TGTGCCAGCAGGAAGGGACAGGTTAATGAAAAACTGTTTTTT.

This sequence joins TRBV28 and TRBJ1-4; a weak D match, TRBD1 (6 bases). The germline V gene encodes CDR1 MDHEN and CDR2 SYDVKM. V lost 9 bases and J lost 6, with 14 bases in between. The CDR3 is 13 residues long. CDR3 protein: CASEQGRDEKLFF. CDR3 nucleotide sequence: TGTGCCAGTGAACAGGGCCGGGATGAAAAACTGTTTTTT.

As DNA, the CDR3 is TGTGCCAGCAGTCCAAGGGACAGGGTACACGAGCAGTACTTC. As protein: CASSPRDRVHEQYF. V usage is TRBV28 and J usage is TRBJ2-7, with 9 bases that match TRBD1. Germline-derived CDR1 and CDR2 are MDHEN and SYDVKM. J gave up 5 bases and V 5 bases, and 7 bases lay outside the gene matches. This CDR3 is built from 14 residues. The complete variable domain, with remaining parts taken from reference TRBV28 and TRBJ2-7, reads DVKVTQSSRYLVKRTGEKVFLECVQDMDHENMFWYRQDPGLGLRLIYFSYDVKMKEKGDIPEGYSVSREKKERFSLILESASTNQTSMYLCASSPRDRVHEQYFGPGTRLTVT.

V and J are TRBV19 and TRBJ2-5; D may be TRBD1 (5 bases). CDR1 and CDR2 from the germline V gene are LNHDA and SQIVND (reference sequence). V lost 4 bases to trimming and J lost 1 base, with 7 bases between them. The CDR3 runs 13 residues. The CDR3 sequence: CASSRTLQETQYF. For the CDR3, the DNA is TGTGCCAGTAGTAGGACACTCCAAGAGACCCAGTACTTC.

CDR3 in amino acids: CASSASSGRDNEQFF. The CDR3 DNA reads TGTGCCAGCTCAGCTTCTAGCGGGAGAGACAATGAGCAGTTCTTC. This chain connects TRBV18 to TRBJ2-1, with TRBD2 matching over 10 bases. Germline V gene data show CDR1 as KGHSH and CDR2 as LQKENI. V gave up 5 bases and J gave up 5 bases; unmatched junction bases: 6. This CDR3 has 15 residues. The full variable domain, rest sourced from reference TRBV18 and TRBJ2-1, is NAGVMQNPRHLVRRRGQEARLRCSPMKGHSHVYWYRQLPEEGLKFMVYLQKENIIDESGMPKERFSAEFPKEGPSILRIQQVVRGDSAAYFCASSASSGRDNEQFFGPGTRLTVL.

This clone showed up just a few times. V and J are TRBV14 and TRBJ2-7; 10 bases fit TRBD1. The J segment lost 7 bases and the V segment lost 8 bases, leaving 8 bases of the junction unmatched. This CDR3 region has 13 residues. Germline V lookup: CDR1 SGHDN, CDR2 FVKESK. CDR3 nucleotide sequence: TGTGCCAGCGGTAGACAGGGGGCAGCTGAGCAGTACTTC. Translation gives CASGRQGAAEQYF.

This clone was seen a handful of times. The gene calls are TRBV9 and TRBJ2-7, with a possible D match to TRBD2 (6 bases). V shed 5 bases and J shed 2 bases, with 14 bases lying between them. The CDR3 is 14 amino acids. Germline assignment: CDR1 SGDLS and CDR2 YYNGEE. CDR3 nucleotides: TGTGCCAGCAGTGCGGGACTGGGGCCCTACGAGCAGTACTTC. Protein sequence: CASSAGLGPYEQYF.

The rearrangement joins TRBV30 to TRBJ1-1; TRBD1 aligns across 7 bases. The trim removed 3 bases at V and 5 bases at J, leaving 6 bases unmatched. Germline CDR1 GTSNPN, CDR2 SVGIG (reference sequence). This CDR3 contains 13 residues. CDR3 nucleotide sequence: TGTGCCTGGAGCGACGACAGGGAGACTGAAGCTTTCTTT. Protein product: CAWSDDRETEAFF.

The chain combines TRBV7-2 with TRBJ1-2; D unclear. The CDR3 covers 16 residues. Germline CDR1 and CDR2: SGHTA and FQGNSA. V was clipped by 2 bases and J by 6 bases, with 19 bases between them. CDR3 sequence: CASSLKSGSQIHGYTF. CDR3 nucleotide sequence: TGTGCCAGCAGCTTAAAATCTGGGAGTCAGATACATGGCTACACCTTC.

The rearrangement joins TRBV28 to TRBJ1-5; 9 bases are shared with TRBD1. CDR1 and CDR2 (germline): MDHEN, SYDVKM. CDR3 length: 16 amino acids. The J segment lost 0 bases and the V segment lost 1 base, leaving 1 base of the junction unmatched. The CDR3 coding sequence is TGTGCCAGCAGTTTATACAGGGGGCCTAGCAATCAGCCCCAGCATTTT. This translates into CASSLYRGPSNQPQHF.

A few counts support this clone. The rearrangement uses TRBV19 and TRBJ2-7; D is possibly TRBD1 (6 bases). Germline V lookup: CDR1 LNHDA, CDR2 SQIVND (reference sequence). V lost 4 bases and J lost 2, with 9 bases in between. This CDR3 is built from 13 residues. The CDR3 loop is CASSTGVTYEQYF. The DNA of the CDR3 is TGTGCCAGTAGTACAGGGGTTACCTACGAGCAGTACTTC.

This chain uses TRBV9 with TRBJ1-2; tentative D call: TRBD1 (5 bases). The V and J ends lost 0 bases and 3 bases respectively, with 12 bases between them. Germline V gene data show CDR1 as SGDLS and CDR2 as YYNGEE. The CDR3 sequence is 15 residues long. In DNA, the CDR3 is TGTGCCAGCAGCGTAGGGGTGGGAGGGGACTATGGCTACACCTTC. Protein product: CASSVGVGGDYGYTF.

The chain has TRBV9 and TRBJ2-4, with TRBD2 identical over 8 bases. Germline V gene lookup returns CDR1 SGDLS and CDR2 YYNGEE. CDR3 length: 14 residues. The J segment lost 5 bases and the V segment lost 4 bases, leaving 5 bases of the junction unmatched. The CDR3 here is CASSIGGAENIQYF. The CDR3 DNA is TGTGCCAGCAGCATCGGGGGGGCCGAAAACATTCAGTACTTC.

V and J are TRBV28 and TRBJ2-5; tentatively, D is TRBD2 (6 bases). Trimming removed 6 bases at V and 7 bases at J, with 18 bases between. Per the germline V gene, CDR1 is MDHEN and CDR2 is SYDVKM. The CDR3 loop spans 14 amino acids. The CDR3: CASSPQGGMTTQYF. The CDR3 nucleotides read TGTGCCAGCAGCCCCCAGGGCGGGATGACGACCCAGTACTTC.

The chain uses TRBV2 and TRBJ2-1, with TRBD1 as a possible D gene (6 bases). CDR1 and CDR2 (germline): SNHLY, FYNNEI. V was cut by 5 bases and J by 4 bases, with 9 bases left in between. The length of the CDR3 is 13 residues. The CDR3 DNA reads TGTGCCAGCAGTCTCGGACAGTACAATGAGCAGTTCTTC. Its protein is CASSLGQYNEQFF.

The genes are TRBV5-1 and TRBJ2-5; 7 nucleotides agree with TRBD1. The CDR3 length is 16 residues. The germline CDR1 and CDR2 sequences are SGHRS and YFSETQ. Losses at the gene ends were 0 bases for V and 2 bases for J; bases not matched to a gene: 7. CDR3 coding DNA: TGCGCCAGCAGCTTGGGAGGGGGCGCCGGGCAAGAGACCCAGTACTTC. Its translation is CASSLGGGAGQETQYF.

CDR3 residues: CASSLNAGGDGETQYF. CDR3 DNA: TGTGCCAGCAGCTTAAATGCTGGAGGGGACGGAGAGACCCAGTACTTC. This sequence joins TRBV7-3 and TRBJ2-5; tentatively, D is TRBD2 (6 bases). This CDR3 region has 16 residues. CDR1 SGHTA and CDR2 FQGTGA come from the germline V gene. Trimming took off 1 base at V and 4 bases at J, with 16 bases between the two ends.

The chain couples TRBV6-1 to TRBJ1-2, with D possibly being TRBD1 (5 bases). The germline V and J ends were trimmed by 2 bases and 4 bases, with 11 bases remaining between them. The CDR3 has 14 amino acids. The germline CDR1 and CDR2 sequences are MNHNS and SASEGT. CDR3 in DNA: TGTGCCAGCAGTGAAAGTCAGGGCCGCTATGGCTACACCTTC. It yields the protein CASSESQGRYGYTF.